This T cell receptor (beta chain) was obtained from a study of blood T cell repertoires in COVID-19 (dated by TCRdb to the early 2020s). Broadly, across the study: The collaborator samples originated in the United States, Italy and Spain and spanned the acute and convalescent phases of COVID-19. Sample metadata almost always included a de-identified subject ID, COVID-19 status, age in years and sex. The dataset comprised deeply sampled blood TCRbeta repertoires from subjects exposed to, actively infected with, or recovered from COVID-19. Where available, HLA class I and class II types were obtained from metadata supplied by the sample provider rather than from assay-based typing. Samples were obtained from the ongoing ImmuneRACE study (first 160 participants) and from 1,200 or so subjects provided by 6 global collaborators. The repertoires were made available in a free public database intended to serve as a resource for research on the immune response to SARS-CoV-2. The material from the prospective study consisted of cDNA or gDNA derived from T cells, B-cell-depleted T cells, or PBMCs. Overall results and qualifications from the work: How much clinical and demographic metadata was included differed by source and by participant, and the metadata was provided uncurated.

Each collaborating institution followed its own protocols to collect whole blood in K2EDTA tubes. For TCRbeta analysis, collaborators shipped samples in one of three forms: frozen whole blood, isolated PBMCs, or DNA extracted from either of those sample types. As concerns this clone: Its antigen has not been determined. Per-base quality was not reported, and no clone a single base away is much larger than it.

TCRbeta CDR3 regions were amplified from genomic DNA by means of the immunoSEQ Assay, a bias-controlled multiplex PCR. The authors processed their data as follows. Nucleated cell counts per sample were estimated from amplification of reference gene primers within the assay. Sequence reads were collapsed and filtered to measure the absolute abundance of every unique TCRbeta CDR3 rearrangement. Productive Simpson clonality was computed per sample as the square root of Simpson's diversity index over productive rearrangements. Entries here come from immuneACCESS through TCRdb and include only in-frame sequences with V and J called. Some clones fail to appear in such tables; in the studies checked, an unresolved V gene covers under half of the shortfall, and the cause of the remainder is unknown. D and trimming come from the DNA, and the V and J calls and clone size come from that table. The sample table holds about 110,000 clones, of which approximately 92% were seen once. The biggest ten clones account for approximately 29% of the sample.

Between the V and J ends, shortened by 8 bases and 0 bases respectively, the junction contains 17 bases. The CDR3 runs 16 amino acids, cysteine and phenylalanine included. The kept DNA is CDR3 alone, 48 bases in frame from the first base. The germline V gene (reference sequence) supplies CDR1 LNHDA and CDR2 SQIVND. Recombination linked TRBV19 to TRBJ1-5, with a tentative D gene TRBD1 over 5 matching bases. The sequence derives from a woman aged 80 or older with acute or convalescent COVID-19. Sequencing was done on a sample of peripheral blood. The sequenced DNA: TGTGCCAGTTCCGACAGAGGACTATATAGCAATCAGCCCCAGCATTTT. It is translated as CASSDRGLYSNQPQHF.